One and the same sample provided the 30 T cell receptor beta chains below, sequenced in a study of blood T cell repertoires in COVID-19. Using immunoSEQ multiplex PCR, the repertoire was profiled, and TCRdb retains in-frame clones only, with some absent. Here the sample spans some 170,000 clones, roughly 90% being singletons. Sequenced material: peripheral blood. The source of these receptors is a woman aged 45-65 years with acute or convalescent COVID-19.

This chain connects TRBV10-3 to TRBJ1-2, with D unclear. CDR3 length equals 14 residues. Germline CDR1 and CDR2: ENHRY and SYGVKD. Trimming pared 3 bases from V and 8 bases from J, leaving 16 bases between. The CDR3 coding sequence is TGTGCCATCAGTGATATCTACCCTTCTATAGGCTACACCTTC. As protein: CAISDIYPSIGYTF.

The chain is built from TRBV6-5 and TRBJ1-1, with a possible D match to TRBD1 (5 bases). Germline V gene sequence: CDR1 MNHEY, CDR2 SVGAGI. V was clipped by 0 bases and J by 3 bases, with 8 bases between them. The CDR3 loop spans 14 amino acids. CDR3 coding DNA: TGTGCCAGCAGTTACTCTTCGGGGGACACTGAAGCTTTCTTT. Its protein product is CASSYSSGDTEAFF.

This rearrangement joins TRBV14 to TRBJ2-1; 10 bases align to TRBD2. Germline CDR1 and CDR2: SGHDN and FVKESK. The CDR3 runs 19 residues. After removal of 3 bases from V and 3 bases from J, the junction contained 14 bases not matched to a gene. CDR3 in amino acids: CASSHRGDLAGVFYNEQFF. The CDR3 DNA follows: TGTGCCAGCAGCCATCGTGGGGACCTAGCGGGAGTTTTCTACAATGAGCAGTTCTTC.

J is TRBJ1-4 and V is TRBV5-6; 7 bases agree with TRBD1. V gave up 3 bases and J gave up 7 bases; unmatched junction bases: 9. CDR1 and CDR2 from the germline V gene are SGHDT and YYEEEE. The CDR3 is 15 residues long. CDR3 in amino acids: CASSYSGTVGEKLFF. DNA of the CDR3: TGTGCCAGCAGCTACTCCGGGACAGTGGGTGAAAAACTGTTTTTT.

The rearrangement joins TRBV19 to TRBJ2-3; 8 nucleotides agree with TRBD2. With V trimmed by 8 bases and J by 5 bases, 12 bases remained unmatched. Germline V lookup: CDR1 LNHDA, CDR2 SQIVND (reference sequence). The CDR3 extends over 15 amino acids. The CDR3: CASGKAGDPVDTQYF. CDR3 coding DNA: TGTGCCAGTGGGAAAGCGGGGGACCCGGTAGATACGCAGTATTTT. Full variable domain (missing parts from reference TRBV19 and TRBJ2-3): DGGITQSPKYLFRKEGQNVTLSCEQNLNHDAMYWYRQDPGQGLRLIYYSQIVNDFQKGDIAEGYSVSREKKESFPLTVTSAQKNPTAFYLCASGKAGDPVDTQYFGPGTRLTVL.

This chain joins TRBV28 and TRBJ2-1; D remains unclear. Trimming stripped 6 bases from V and 0 bases from J, with 6 bases between. The germline CDR1 and CDR2 sequences are MDHEN and SYDVKM. CDR3 length: 13 residues. The chain's CDR3 is CASSPSSYNEQFF. The CDR3 DNA is TGTGCCAGCAGCCCTAGCTCCTACAATGAGCAGTTCTTC.

The genes are TRBV6-5 and TRBJ2-7; no firm D call. The CDR3 sequence is 13 residues long. Looked up from germline, CDR1 is MNHEY and CDR2 is SVGAGI. V lost 6 bases to trimming and J lost 3 bases, with 12 bases between them. CDR3 loop: CASRVTVNYEQYF. The CDR3 nucleotides are TGTGCCAGCAGAGTCACAGTAAACTACGAGCAGTACTTC.

This chain connects TRBV20-1 to TRBJ2-1; D not certain. Germline CDR1 and CDR2: DFQATT and SNEGSKA (reference sequence). This CDR3 is 11 amino acids long. V was clipped by 1 base and J by 9 bases, with 7 bases between them. CDR3 coding DNA: TGCAGTGCTAGAGTACAAGTTGAGCAGTTCTTC. Its translation is CSARVQVEQFF.

This rearrangement joins TRBV9 to TRBJ2-3; D uncertain. Germline CDR1 reads SGDLS; CDR2 reads YYNGEE. The CDR3 has 15 amino acids. The V gene lost 4 bases and the J gene lost 0 bases, with 12 bases spanning the gap. The CDR3 sequence is CASSREAPSTDTQYF. The CDR3 DNA follows: TGTGCCAGCAGCAGAGAGGCACCTAGCACAGATACGCAGTATTTT.

The V and J genes are TRBV6-5 and TRBJ1-3; 8 bases line up with TRBD1. The germline V gene encodes CDR1 MNHEY and CDR2 SVGAGI. The CDR3 runs to 14 residues. V lost 7 bases to trimming and J lost 2 bases; unmatched junction nucleotides: 4. The CDR3 region has the DNA TGTGCCAGCACCCGACAGGGGCCTGGAAACACCATATATTTT. This translates into CASTRQGPGNTIYF.

The chain recombines TRBV19 with TRBJ2-3; D gene unclear. The ends were cut back, 3 bases at V and 2 bases at J, with 15 bases in the middle. There are 16 residues in the CDR3. From germline, CDR1 is LNHDA and CDR2 SQIVND (reference sequence). DNA for the CDR3: TGTGCCAGTAGTATCGGTGGCAAGACTTTCACAGATACGCAGTATTTT. It translates to CASSIGGKTFTDTQYF.

The count of this clone is one. The rearrangement joins TRBV5-4 to TRBJ2-1; 10 positions agree with TRBD2. V was clipped by 3 bases and J by 9 bases; unmatched bases: 15. Germline CDR1 reads SGHNT; CDR2 reads YYREEE (reference sequence). The CDR3 is 17 amino acids. CDR3 amino acids: CASSSFGGGAGGAEQFF. The CDR3 DNA follows: TGTGCCAGCAGCTCCTTCGGAGGAGGAGCGGGAGGGGCTGAGCAGTTCTTC.

The V gene is TRBV24-1, the J gene TRBJ1-2, with 7 bases that match TRBD1. The germline V gene has CDR1 KGHDR and CDR2 SFDVKD. This CDR3 region has 17 residues. The trim removed 2 bases at V and 7 bases at J, leaving 15 bases unmatched. CDR3 bases: TGTGCCACCAGTGATTCGGGACAGAAGCAAGGAGTAGGTGGCTACACCTTC. This translates into CATSDSGQKQGVGGYTF.

This chain connects TRBV25-1 to TRBJ2-7, with D tentatively TRBD2 (6 bases). The length of the CDR3 is 11 residues. Germline values: CDR1 MGHDK, CDR2 SYGVNS. V was trimmed by 7 bases and J by 12 bases, leaving 16 bases between them. The CDR3 region is CASNRDSKSYF. Written as DNA, the CDR3 is TGTGCCAGCAATCGGGACTCAAAATCGTACTTC.

The rearrangement uses TRBV19 and TRBJ1-3; D gene uncertain. V shed 5 bases and J shed 0 bases, with 11 bases lying between them. This CDR3 has 15 residues. The germline CDR1 and CDR2 sequences are LNHDA and SQIVND (reference sequence). The DNA for the CDR3 is TGTGCCAGTAGTGCGTACCGGAGCTCTGGAAACACCATATATTTT. This gives the protein CASSAYRSSGNTIYF.

The chain is built from TRBV5-1 and TRBJ1-1; D possibly corresponds to TRBD1 (5 bases). Germline V CDR1 and CDR2: SGHRS, YFSETQ. This CDR3 is built from 13 residues. V was trimmed by 4 bases and J by 1 base, leaving 8 bases between them. Here the CDR3 reads CASSTGQNTEAFF. The CDR3 region has the DNA TGCGCCAGCAGCACCGGACAGAACACTGAAGCTTTCTTT.

The chain joins TRBV7-9 to TRBJ2-7; 11 bases line up with TRBD2. The CDR3 has 13 amino acids. Trimming at V came to 3 bases and at J to 5 bases, leaving 0 bases not matched to a gene. The germline gives CDR1 SEHNR, CDR2 FQNEAQ (reference sequence). The CDR3 nucleotides read TGTGCCAGCAGCTTGGGACTAGCGGACGAGCAGTACTTC. It is translated as CASSLGLADEQYF. Using reference TRBV7-9 and TRBJ2-7 for the parts outside the CDR3, the full variable domain is DTGVSQNPRHKITKRGQNVTFRCDPISEHNRLYWYRQTLGQGPEFLTYFQNEAQLEKSRLLSDRFSAERPKGSFSTLEIQRTEQGDSAMYLCASSLGLADEQYFGPGTRLTVT.

CDR3 sequence: CASSADRGVNEQYF. Written as DNA, the CDR3 is TGTGCCAGCAGTGCGGACAGGGGGGTCAACGAGCAGTACTTC. This chain connects TRBV2 to TRBJ2-7, with 10 bases matching TRBD1. The germline V gene encodes CDR1 SNHLY and CDR2 FYNNEI. The length of the CDR3 is 14 residues. The J segment lost 5 bases and the V segment lost 4 bases, leaving 5 bases of the junction unmatched.

The chain recombines TRBV6-1 with TRBJ2-1; 16 bases are shared with TRBD2. This CDR3 spans 18 amino acids. CDR1 is MNHNS and CDR2 is SASEGT in the germline V gene. J gave up 8 bases and V 2 bases, and 9 bases lay outside the gene matches. The CDR3 protein is CASSEQGLAGGPIDEQFF. For the CDR3, the DNA is TGTGCCAGCAGTGAACAGGGACTAGCGGGAGGGCCGATTGATGAGCAGTTCTTC.

The chain has TRBV6-2 or TRBV6-3 and TRBJ2-7; 8 nucleotides align to TRBD2. The germline V gene has CDR1 MNHEY and CDR2 SVGEGT. The CDR3 loop spans 15 amino acids. V lost 6 bases to trimming and J lost 4 bases; unmatched junction nucleotides: 11. The CDR3, as DNA: TGTGCCAGCAGCAGCTGGATTAGCGGGAATTACGAGCAGTACTTC. It codes for CASSSWISGNYEQYF.

The J gene is TRBJ2-5, the V gene TRBV5-1; perhaps TRBD2 as D (5 bases). The ends were cut back, 1 base at V and 6 bases at J, with 10 bases in the middle. The CDR3 is 13 amino acids. Per germline, CDR1 SGHRS and CDR2 YFSETQ. The CDR3 DNA follows: TGCGCCAGCAGCTTGTCCCCGGGGAAGACCCAGTACTTC. Amino acids: CASSLSPGKTQYF.

In its sample, this clone was seen once. The V gene is TRBV5-6, the J gene TRBJ2-7, with 7 positions matching TRBD1. In germline, CDR1 is SGHDT, CDR2 YYEEEE. J lost 2 bases, V lost 4 bases, and 12 bases had no gene match. This CDR3 is 16 amino acids long. The DNA of the CDR3 is TGTGCCAGCAGCGCAACCAACAGGGGTCCACCCTACGAGCAGTACTTC. It specifies CASSATNRGPPYEQYF.

The chain is built from TRBV7-8 and TRBJ2-1, with D maybe TRBD1 (5 bases). Germline V lookup: CDR1 SGHVS, CDR2 FQNEAQ. Trimming removed 7 bases from V and 7 bases from J, with 20 bases in between. This CDR3 spans 15 amino acids. This CDR3 reads CASTLLSGAGNEQFF. DNA for the CDR3: TGTGCCAGCACCCTTCTGAGTGGGGCCGGGAATGAGCAGTTCTTC. The full variable domain, rest sourced from reference TRBV7-8 and TRBJ2-1, is GAGVSQSPRYKVAKRGQDVALRCDPISGHVSLFWYQQALGQGPEFLTYFQNEAQLDKSGLPSDRFFAERPEGSVSTLKIQRTQQEDSAVYLCASTLLSGAGNEQFFGPGTRLTVL.

The V and J genes are TRBV27 and TRBJ2-1; D possibly corresponds to TRBD2 (6 bases). The CDR3 is 13 residues long. Germline CDR1 reads MNHEY; CDR2 reads SMNVEV (reference sequence). V gave up 2 bases and J gave up 6 bases, with 8 bases separating them. CDR3 amino acids: CASSLAGINEQFF. The CDR3 DNA is TGTGCCAGCAGTTTAGCGGGGATCAATGAGCAGTTCTTC.

The chain links TRBV19 to TRBJ1-2; D possibly corresponds to TRBD1 (6 bases). The V end was cut by 2 bases, the J end by 3 bases, with 13 bases between. The CDR3 loop spans 15 amino acids. Germline V gene data show CDR1 as LNHDA and CDR2 as SQIVND (reference sequence). DNA of the CDR3: TGTGCCAGTAGTATACGAGGACAGTGGTACTATGGCTACACCTTC. Its translation is CASSIRGQWYYGYTF.

The V call is TRBV11-2, the J call TRBJ2-7; 8 bases align to TRBD1. From germline, CDR1 is SGHAT and CDR2 FQNNGV. The CDR3 runs 14 residues. V shed 4 bases and J 6 bases; nucleotides not matched to a gene: 8. The CDR3 loop is CASSSGTGGSEQYF. The CDR3 nucleotides are TGTGCCAGCAGCTCCGGGACAGGAGGTTCCGAGCAGTACTTC.

This chain joins TRBV3-1 (or the pseudogene TRBV3-2) and TRBJ1-5; D remains ambiguous. Between the trimmed V and J ends, which lost 4 bases and 0 bases, there was a span of 10 bases. The CDR3 has 15 residues. Germline-derived CDR1 and CDR2 are LGHDT and YNNKEL (reference sequence). The CDR3 spells CASSPSSYSNQPQHF. In DNA, the CDR3 is TGTGCCAGCAGCCCTAGTTCATATAGCAATCAGCCCCAGCATTTT.

The chain combines TRBV19 with TRBJ1-5; D possibly corresponds to TRBD1 (5 bases). This CDR3 spans 15 amino acids. Germline-derived CDR1 and CDR2 are LNHDA and SQIVND (reference sequence). Trimming left V 6 bases short and J 4 bases short, with 16 bases between. DNA for the CDR3: TGTGCCAGTAGACCCCTCGACAGAAGGAATCAGCCCCAGCATTTT. Its translation: CASRPLDRRNQPQHF. Complete variable domain (other parts from reference TRBV19 and TRBJ1-5): DGGITQSPKYLFRKEGQNVTLSCEQNLNHDAMYWYRQDPGQGLRLIYYSQIVNDFQKGDIAEGYSVSREKKESFPLTVTSAQKNPTAFYLCASRPLDRRNQPQHFGDGTRLSIL.

The chain couples TRBV2 to TRBJ1-5; 8 bases line up with TRBD1. Trimming at V came to 8 bases and at J to 4 bases, leaving 7 bases not matched to a gene. The CDR3 spans 14 residues. Germline loops: CDR1 SNHLY, CDR2 FYNNEI. The CDR3 here is CASGLGTGNQPQHF. Written as DNA, the CDR3 is TGTGCCAGCGGCCTCGGGACAGGTAATCAGCCCCAGCATTTT.

The gene calls are TRBV30 and TRBJ2-7; 8 bases match TRBD2. The junction had 11 bases not matched to a gene; V was cut back by 7 bases and J by 0 bases. Germline values: CDR1 GTSNPN, CDR2 SVGIG (reference sequence). The length of the CDR3 is 15 residues. The CDR3 region has the DNA TGTGCCTTTGAGTTAGCGGGGCCCGGCTCCTACGAGCAGTACTTC. Encoded protein: CAFELAGPGSYEQYF.